This passage covers 21 T cell receptor beta chains from one sample sequenced in a study of control samples from healthy donors and cancer patients (dated by TCRdb to 2018 to 2021). To prepare the library, the immunoSEQ multiplex PCR assay was applied. Drawn from immuneACCESS, this table holds only the in-frame rearrangements with V and J called that TCRdb kept. Clones are partly lost; checked studies trace under half to an unresolved V gene and leave the rest unexplained. The sample includes 40,000 to 60,000 clones, with 87% observed a single time. The top ten constitute about an eighth of the sample. Material for sequencing was PBMCs. Every receptor here comes from a man aged 60 to 69 with head and neck cancer.

This clone was seen more than once but under ten times. The chain employs TRBV6-1 and TRBJ1-5; a possible D gene is TRBD1 (5 bases). Deletions cut 3 bases from V and 5 bases from J, with 14 bases between. This CDR3 is built from 15 residues. Germline lookup yields CDR1 MNHNS and CDR2 SASEGT. The CDR3 loop is CASSEGTTDDQPQHF. The CDR3 DNA is TGTGCCAGCAGTGAGGGGACGACGGACGATCAGCCCCAGCATTTT.

The chain combines TRBV4-2 with TRBJ2-3; unclear D gene. The CDR3 consists of 16 residues. Germline V gene data show CDR1 as LGHNA and CDR2 as YNFKEQ. Trimming removed 1 base from V and 0 bases from J, with 11 bases in between. The CDR3 here is CASSQGTAPSTDTQYF. For the CDR3, the DNA is TGTGCCAGCAGCCAAGGTACAGCGCCGAGCACAGATACGCAGTATTTT.

J is TRBJ1-5 and V is TRBV27; no reliable D call. V lost 3 bases and J lost 3, with 9 bases in between. There are 14 residues in the CDR3. The germline V gene has CDR1 MNHEY and CDR2 SMNVEV (reference sequence). The CDR3: CASSFTGVNQPQHF. The DNA of the CDR3 is TGTGCCAGCAGTTTTACCGGGGTCAATCAGCCCCAGCATTTT.

The rearrangement uses TRBV19 and TRBJ1-5, with 9 bases lining up with TRBD1. Trimming took 6 bases from V and 0 from J; bases not matched to a gene: 6. The CDR3 is 16 amino acids. Germline V gene sequence: CDR1 LNHDA, CDR2 SQIVND (reference sequence). Here the CDR3 reads CASSYGTGISNQPQHF. CDR3 sequence (DNA): TGTGCCAGTAGCTATGGGACAGGGATTAGCAATCAGCCCCAGCATTTT. Using reference TRBV19 and TRBJ1-5 for the parts outside the CDR3, the full variable domain is DGGITQSPKYLFRKEGQNVTLSCEQNLNHDAMYWYRQDPGQGLRLIYYSQIVNDFQKGDIAEGYSVSREKKESFPLTVTSAQKNPTAFYLCASSYGTGISNQPQHFGDGTRLSIL.

The rearrangement uses TRBV3-1 (or the pseudogene TRBV3-2) and TRBJ2-5; D perhaps matches TRBD2 (6 bases). The CDR3 has 19 residues. Germline-derived CDR1 and CDR2 are LGHDT and YNNKEL (reference sequence). V lost 5 bases to trimming and J lost 2 bases, with 27 bases between them. The CDR3 DNA reads TGTGCCAGCAGCGTCCATATCGGGACTGGCAGGGCGAAACAAGAGACCCAGTACTTC. Its translation is CASSVHIGTGRAKQETQYF.

The V call is TRBV7-2, the J call TRBJ1-5; possible D gene TRBD1, 6 bases. Germline CDR1 and CDR2: SGHTA and FQGNSA. CDR3 size: 15 residues. The ends were cut back, 0 bases at V and 3 bases at J, with 9 bases in the middle. CDR3 DNA: TGTGCCAGCAGCTTAGCTGGGGGGCCCAATCAGCCCCAGCATTTT. Translating gives CASSLAGGPNQPQHF.

The chain uses TRBV7-3 and TRBJ1-2; D may be TRBD1 (6 bases). V gave up 2 bases and J gave up 4 bases, with 11 bases separating them. Germline lookup yields CDR1 SGHTA and CDR2 FQGTGA. The CDR3 extends over 14 amino acids. In nucleotides, the CDR3 is TGTGCCAGCAGCTTAGGACAGCGAGTCTATGGCTACACCTTC. Protein product: CASSLGQRVYGYTF.

This clone was detected a few times. The chain is built from TRBV12-3 or TRBV12-4 and TRBJ1-4; possible D gene TRBD1, 5 bases. Trimming removed 5 bases at V and 11 bases at J, with 15 bases between. CDR3 length: 13 amino acids. The CDR3 region has the DNA TGTGCCAGCAGTCCCCCTGGTAGGGGCAAACTGTTTTTT. Encoded protein: CASSPPGRGKLFF.

The chain uses TRBV15 and TRBJ1-6; 7 bases match TRBD1. CDR1 is LNHNV, CDR2 YYDKDF, per germline (reference sequence). This CDR3 has 17 residues. J lost 6 bases, V lost 3 bases, and 11 bases had no gene match. The CDR3 sequence: CATSRDRSRDINSPLHF. CDR3 nucleotide sequence: TGTGCCACCAGCAGGGACAGGTCTCGCGATATTAATTCACCCCTCCACTTT.

This clone showed up just once. The chain is built from TRBV18 and TRBJ2-3; D uncertain. The CDR3 has 15 amino acids. V was cut by 3 bases and J by 0 bases, with 10 bases left in between. Germline-derived CDR1 and CDR2 are KGHSH and LQKENI. The CDR3 DNA follows: TGTGCCAGCTCACCGGTAAACCCTAGCACAGATACGCAGTATTTT. Protein product: CASSPVNPSTDTQYF.

This clone appeared a few times. The chain employs TRBV29-1 and TRBJ2-7; 8 bases match TRBD2. The junction had 8 bases not matched to a gene; V was cut back by 7 bases and J by 6 bases. Germline CDR1 is SQVTM and CDR2 is ANQGSEA. CDR3 length: 12 amino acids. The CDR3 DNA reads as TGCAGCGCCATAGCTAGCGGGCTCGAGCAGTACTTC. Amino acid sequence: CSAIASGLEQYF.

The chain has TRBV6-5 and TRBJ1-4; possible D gene TRBD1, 6 bases. CDR1 is MNHEY, CDR2 SVGAGI, per germline. The CDR3 spans 14 residues. Trimming left V 10 bases short and J 3 bases short, with 15 bases between. In DNA, the CDR3 is TGTGCCACCAGGGAGCAGGGGCCTAATGAAAAACTGTTTTTT. It codes for CATREQGPNEKLFF.

The chain employs TRBV5-8 and TRBJ2-5; D ambiguous. CDR1 SGHTS and CDR2 YDEGEE come from the germline V gene. Between the trimmed V and J ends, which lost 6 bases and 7 bases, there was a span of 19 bases. The CDR3 loop spans 14 amino acids. The CDR3 protein is CASIETRLSGTQYF. CDR3 bases: TGTGCCAGCATCGAAACCAGGCTCTCCGGGACCCAGTACTTC.

The genes are TRBV4-2 and TRBJ2-2; D is possibly TRBD1 (5 bases). The CDR3 loop spans 17 amino acids. The V end was cut by 4 bases, the J end by 3 bases, with 18 bases between. Germline V gene sequence: CDR1 LGHNA, CDR2 YNFKEQ. The CDR3 DNA is TGTGCCAGCAGCCGGGGCGGACCGACGATTTACACCGGGGAGCTGTTTTTT. Its protein is CASSRGGPTIYTGELFF.

This chain links TRBV6-2 or TRBV6-3 with TRBJ2-3; TRBD2 is a possible D gene (5 bases). The germline CDR1 and CDR2 sequences are MNHEY and SVGEGT. CDR3 length equals 15 residues. The V end was cut by 2 bases, the J end by 2 bases, with 11 bases between. The CDR3 here is CASSYVGVNTDTQYF. Written as DNA, the CDR3 is TGTGCCAGCAGTTACGTCGGGGTCAACACAGATACGCAGTATTTT.

The J gene is TRBJ2-7, the V gene TRBV7-6; TRBD1 matches 10 bases. With 1 base clipped from V and 2 bases from J, the junction kept 2 bases outside the gene matches. CDR1 SGHVS and CDR2 FNYEAQ come from the germline V gene. This CDR3 contains 15 residues. CDR3 nucleotides: TGTGCCAGCAGCTTAGGGGACAGGGGACCCTACGAGCAGTACTTC. Residues: CASSLGDRGPYEQYF.

This chain connects TRBV18 to TRBJ2-3, with D perhaps matching TRBD2 (7 bases). CDR1 and CDR2 (germline): KGHSH, LQKENI. This CDR3 is 14 amino acids long. Trimming took 0 bases from V and 6 from J, leaving 10 bases between them. For the CDR3, the DNA is TGTGCCAGCTCACCACCGGGGGGGGCCGATACGCAGTATTTT. Translating it yields CASSPPGGADTQYF.

The chain is built from TRBV5-4 and TRBJ1-3; D remains ambiguous. The CDR3 extends over 15 amino acids. Germline V gene data show CDR1 as SGHNT and CDR2 as YYREEE (reference sequence). V lost 1 base to trimming and J lost 3 bases, with 11 bases between them. The CDR3 region has the DNA TGTGCCAGCAGCTTGTACGGGAGTCTTGGAAACACCATATATTTT. Protein: CASSLYGSLGNTIYF.

The J gene is TRBJ2-5, the V gene TRBV29-1; D call uncertain. CDR3 length: 11 amino acids. V shed 2 bases and J shed 4 bases, with 5 bases lying between them. Germline CDR1 is SQVTM and CDR2 is ANQGSEA. The CDR3 nucleotides are TGCAGCGTTGAACAAGGAGAGACCCAGTACTTC. Its protein is CSVEQGETQYF.

This clone is a singleton in its sample. The chain combines TRBV28 with TRBJ1-5; D uncertain. CDR1 MDHEN and CDR2 SYDVKM come from the germline V gene. Between the trimmed V and J ends, which lost 4 bases and 9 bases, there was a span of 16 bases. The CDR3 length is 14 residues. As DNA, the CDR3 is TGTGCCAGCAGTTCCCCTCCCACGGTAACGCCCCAGCATTTT. Amino acids: CASSSPPTVTPQHF.

The chain has TRBV6-6 and TRBJ1-5, with 8 bases matching TRBD1. The CDR3 is made up of 16 amino acids. CDR1 and CDR2 from the germline V gene are MNHNY and SVGAGI (reference sequence). Trimming took 0 bases from V and 7 from J; bases not matched to a gene: 8. The CDR3 nucleotides read TGTGCCAGCAGTTACTCGGCGACAGGGGCAGAACAGCCCCAGCATTTT. Its translation: CASSYSATGAEQPQHF.